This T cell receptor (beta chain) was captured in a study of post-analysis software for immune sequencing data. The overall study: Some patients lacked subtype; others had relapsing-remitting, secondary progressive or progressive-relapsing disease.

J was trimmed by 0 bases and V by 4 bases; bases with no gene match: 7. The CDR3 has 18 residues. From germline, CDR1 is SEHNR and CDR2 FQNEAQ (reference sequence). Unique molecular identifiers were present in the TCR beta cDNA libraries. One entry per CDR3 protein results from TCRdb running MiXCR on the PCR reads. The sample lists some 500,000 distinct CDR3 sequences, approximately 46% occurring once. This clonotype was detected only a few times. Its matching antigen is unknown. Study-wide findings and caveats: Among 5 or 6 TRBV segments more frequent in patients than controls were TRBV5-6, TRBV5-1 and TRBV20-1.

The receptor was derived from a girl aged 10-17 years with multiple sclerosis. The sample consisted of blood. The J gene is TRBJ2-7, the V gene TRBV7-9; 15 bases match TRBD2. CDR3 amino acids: CASSSGLAGGMYSYEQYF. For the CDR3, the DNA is TGTGCCAGCAGCTCCGGACTAGCGGGAGGGATGTACTCCTACGAGCAGTACTTC.